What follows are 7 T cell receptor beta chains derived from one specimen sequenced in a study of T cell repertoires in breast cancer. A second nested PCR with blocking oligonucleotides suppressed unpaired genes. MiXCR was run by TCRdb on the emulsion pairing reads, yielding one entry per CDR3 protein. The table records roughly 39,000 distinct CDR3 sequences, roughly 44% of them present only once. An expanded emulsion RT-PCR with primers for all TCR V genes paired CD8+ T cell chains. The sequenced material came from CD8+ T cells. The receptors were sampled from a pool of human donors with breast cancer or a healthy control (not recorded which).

The CDR3 DNA sequence: TGTGCCAGCAGTTTAGTCGAGGGAGTATCCCTCCACTTT. This codes for CASSLVEGVSLHF. This sequence joins TRBV28 and TRBJ1-6, with unresolved D. Trimming took off 2 bases at V and 14 bases at J, with 13 bases between the two ends. The CDR3 loop spans 13 amino acids. Per the germline V gene, CDR1 is MDHEN and CDR2 is SYDVKM.

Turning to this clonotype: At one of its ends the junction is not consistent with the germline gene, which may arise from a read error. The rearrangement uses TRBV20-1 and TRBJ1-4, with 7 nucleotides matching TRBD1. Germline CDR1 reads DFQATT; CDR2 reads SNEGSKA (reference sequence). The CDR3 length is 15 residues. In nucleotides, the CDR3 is TGCAGTGTTAGACACGGACAGGCCCTGAGGGAAAAACTGTTTTTT. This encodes CSVRHGQALREKLFF.

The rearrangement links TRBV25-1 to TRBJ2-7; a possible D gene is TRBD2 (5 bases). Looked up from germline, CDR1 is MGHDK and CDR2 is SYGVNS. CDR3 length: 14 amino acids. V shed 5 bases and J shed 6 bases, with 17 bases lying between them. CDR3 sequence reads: CASSIGGLRPEQYF. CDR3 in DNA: TGTGCCAGCAGTATCGGCGGGCTTCGACCCGAGCAGTACTTC.

Here the CDR3 DNA reads TGTGCCAGCAGCGTTACAAGATACGAGCAGTACTTC. It encodes CASSVTRYEQYF. The chain is built from TRBV28 and TRBJ2-7, with D uncertain. Germline lookup yields CDR1 MDHEN and CDR2 SYDVKM. V lost 6 bases to trimming and J lost 4 bases, with 10 bases between them. CDR3 size: 12 residues.

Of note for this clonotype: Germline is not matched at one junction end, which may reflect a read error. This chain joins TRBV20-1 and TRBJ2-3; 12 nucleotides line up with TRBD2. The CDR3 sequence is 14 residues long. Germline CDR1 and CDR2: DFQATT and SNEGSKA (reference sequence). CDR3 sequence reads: CGARLAGVPDTQYF. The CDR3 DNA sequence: TGCGGTGCCAGACTAGCGGGAGTCCCAGATACGCAGTATTTT.

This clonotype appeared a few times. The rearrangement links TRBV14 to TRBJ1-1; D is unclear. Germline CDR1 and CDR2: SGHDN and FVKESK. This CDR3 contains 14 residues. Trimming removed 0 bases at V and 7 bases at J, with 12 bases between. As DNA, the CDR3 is TGTGCCAGCAGCCAAGATCAAGGATCGTATGAAGCTTTCTTT. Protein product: CASSQDQGSYEAFF.

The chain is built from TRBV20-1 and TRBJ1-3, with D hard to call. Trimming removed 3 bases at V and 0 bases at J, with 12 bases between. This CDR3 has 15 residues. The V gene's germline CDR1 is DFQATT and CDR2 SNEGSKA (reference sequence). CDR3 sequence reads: CSARTQVVSGNTIYF. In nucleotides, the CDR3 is TGCAGTGCTAGGACCCAGGTGGTCTCTGGAAACACCATATATTTT.